These T cell receptor beta chains were read from a single sample in a study of cytomegalovirus exposure and HLA in healthy donors. Sequencing used immunoSEQ multiplex PCR; TCRdb keeps in-frame clones, though not all of them. This sample has about 92,000 clones, with 69% found just once. Sequencing was carried out using PBMCs. These TCRs come from a man between 45 and 60 years old in good health and CMV-seronegative. CDR3s include the opening cysteine and the closing phenylalanine or tryptophan. A D gene is named only where the DNA matches it firmly. Rows give clone size only sometimes, using once, few, many, or a class for an expanded clone.

D: NA
J: TRBJ1-1
V: TRBV4-1
size: NA
DNA: TGCGCCAGCAGCCGGGGGACATTGAACACTGAAGCTTTCTTT
CDR3: CASSRGTLNTEAFF

D: NA
J: TRBJ2-3
V: TRBV30
size: NA
DNA: TGTGCCTGGATGGCTAGCGCCACAGATACGCAGTATTTT
CDR3: CAWMASATDTQYF

D: NA
J: TRBJ1-3
V: TRBV18
size: few
DNA: TGTGCCAGCTCACATACTTCCAGCGTATCGACCTCTGGGAACACCATATATTTT
CDR3: CASSHTSSVSTSGNTIYF

D: TRBD1
J: TRBJ2-1
V: TRBV6-4
size: NA
DNA: TGTGCCAGCAGTGACGGGACAGGGGGCAATGAGCAGTTCTTC
CDR3: CASSDGTGGNEQFF

D: TRBD2
J: TRBJ2-1
V: TRBV11-2
size: once
DNA: TGTGCCAGCAGCCACACCCGTCTGCGCGGGGGCTCCTACAATGAGCAGTTCTTC
CDR3: CASSHTRLRGGSYNEQFF

D: NA
J: TRBJ2-2
V: TRBV6-5
size: few
DNA: TGTGCCAGCAGTTACTCGACGGGGAACACCGGGGAGCTGTTTTTT
CDR3: CASSYSTGNTGELFF

D: NA
J: TRBJ1-4
V: TRBV7-9
size: NA
DNA: TGTGCCAGCAGCTTAGGACAGGCGATGGGTGAAAAACTGTTTTTT
CDR3: CASSLGQAMGEKLFF

D: TRBD1
J: TRBJ2-3
V: TRBV30
size: NA
DNA: TGTGCCTGGCGGGACAGGGGGGATACGCAGTATTTT
CDR3: CAWRDRGDTQYF

D: NA
J: TRBJ1-1
V: TRBV5-1
size: NA
DNA: TGCGCCAGCAGCTTGCAGGGGACACTTATGAACACTGAAGCTTTCTTT
CDR3: CASSLQGTLMNTEAFF

D: NA
J: TRBJ1-2
V: TRBV7-2
size: NA
DNA: TGTGCCAGCAGCTTAGCCACTAACTATGGCTACACCTTC
CDR3: CASSLATNYGYTF

D: NA
J: TRBJ2-1
V: TRBV30
size: NA
DNA: TGTGCCTGGAGTCTCGGATCGGGATCCTACAATGAGCAGTTCTTC
CDR3: CAWSLGSGSYNEQFF

D: TRBD1
J: TRBJ2-3
V: TRBV5-6
size: NA
DNA: TGTGCCAGCAGCTCACAGGGGCGGAGCACAGATACGCAGTATTTT
CDR3: CASSSQGRSTDTQYF

D: TRBD2
J: TRBJ2-4
V: TRBV5-1
size: NA
DNA: TGCGCCAGCAGCCCGGAGGGGGGTACTAGCGGGAGGGCCAAAAACATTCAGTACTTC
CDR3: CASSPEGGTSGRAKNIQYF

D: NA
J: TRBJ2-7
V: TRBV7-9
size: NA
DNA: TGTGCCAGCAGCTCCACCTACGAGCAGTACTTC
CDR3: CASSSTYEQYF

D: NA
J: TRBJ2-1
V: TRBV18
size: NA
DNA: TGTGCCAGCTCACCCACCCGGACAGTATACAATGAGCAGTTCTTC
CDR3: CASSPTRTVYNEQFF

D: NA
J: TRBJ1-1
V: TRBV2
size: NA
DNA: TGTGCCAGCAGTGAACTCAGCGCGACTGAAGCTTTCTTT
CDR3: CASSELSATEAFF

D: TRBD1
J: TRBJ1-5
V: TRBV7-7
size: NA
DNA: TGTGCTAGCAGTCCGGACAGGGGGTTTCCTCAGCCCCAGCATTTT
CDR3: CASSPDRGFPQPQHF

D: NA
J: TRBJ1-4
V: TRBV5-1
size: few
DNA: TGCGCCAGCAGCTTGCAACAGGGTAATGAAAAACTGTTTTTT
CDR3: CASSLQQGNEKLFF

D: NA
J: TRBJ1-4
V: TRBV5-1
size: NA
DNA: TGCGCCAGCAGTGGGAGGAGATTCGAAAAACTGTTTTTT
CDR3: CASSGRRFEKLFF

D: TRBD1
J: TRBJ1-4
V: TRBV5-4
size: once
DNA: TGTGCCAGCAGCTTGGCGCCAACAGGGGGAGCTAATGAAAAACTGTTTTTT
CDR3: CASSLAPTGGANEKLFF

D: NA
J: TRBJ1-5
V: TRBV7-8
size: NA
DNA: TGTGCCAGCAGCTTAGGCCCTGACACGTATCAGCCCCAGCATTTT
CDR3: CASSLGPDTYQPQHF

D: NA
J: TRBJ2-3
V: TRBV9
size: NA
DNA: TGTGCCAGCAGCGTAGAAAGCGCAGATACGCAGTATTTT
CDR3: CASSVESADTQYF

D: NA
J: TRBJ2-5
V: TRBV5-1
size: NA
DNA: TGCGCCAGCAGCTTCCAGCCGACTCAAGAGACCCAGTACTTC
CDR3: CASSFQPTQETQYF

D: TRBD1
J: TRBJ2-1
V: TRBV7-2
size: few
DNA: TGTGCCAGCAGCTCAGAAATAGGGGGCCAGTTCTTC
CDR3: CASSSEIGGQFF

D: TRBD2
J: TRBJ2-2
V: TRBV2
size: few
DNA: TGTGCCAGCAGGGGGACTAGCGGCTCCAGGGGCACCGGGGAGCTGTTTTTT
CDR3: CASRGTSGSRGTGELFF

D: NA
J: TRBJ1-1
V: TRBV7-2
size: once
DNA: TGTGCCAGCAGCTCTGGGGTGTTAGGGGCAGGGACTGAAGCTTTCTTT
CDR3: CASSSGVLGAGTEAFF

D: TRBD2
J: TRBJ2-2
V: TRBV4-2
size: few
DNA: TGTGCCAGCACCACGGGACTAGCGGGAGAGGGCACCGGGGAGCTGTTTTTT
CDR3: CASTTGLAGEGTGELFF

D: NA
J: TRBJ1-6
V: TRBV5-1
size: NA
DNA: TGCGCCAGCAGCTTAAGGACAGTAAGCTCCTATAATTCACCCCTCCACTTT
CDR3: CASSLRTVSSYNSPLHF

D: TRBD2
J: TRBJ2-2
V: TRBV18
size: NA
DNA: TGTGCCAGCTCACCGAGACTAGCGGGAGCCGTCGGGGAGCTGTTTTTT
CDR3: CASSPRLAGAVGELFF

D: NA
J: TRBJ2-1
V: TRBV9
size: few
DNA: TGTGCCAGCAGCGGAACCTACTTCTCCTACAATGAGCAGTTCTTC
CDR3: CASSGTYFSYNEQFF

D: NA
J: TRBJ2-5
V: TRBV4-1
size: NA
DNA: TGCGCCAGCAGCCAAGAGAGGGCAGGGGGGGAGACCCAGTACTTC
CDR3: CASSQERAGGETQYF

D: TRBD1
J: TRBJ1-5
V: TRBV6-5
size: NA
DNA: TGTGCCAGCAGCTTGACAGGGGTGGTCAATCAGCCCCAGCATTTT
CDR3: CASSLTGVVNQPQHF

D: NA
J: TRBJ2-3
V: TRBV11-3
size: NA
DNA: TGTGCCAGCAGCTCGCGCGGGGGCAACACAGATACGCAGTATTTT
CDR3: CASSSRGGNTDTQYF

D: TRBD1
J: TRBJ1-1
V: TRBV7-8
size: few
DNA: TGTGCCAGCAGCTCCTACAGGGGCCTCAGGAACACTGAAGCTTTCTTT
CDR3: CASSSYRGLRNTEAFF

D: NA
J: TRBJ2-2
V: TRBV10-3
size: NA
DNA: TGTGCCATCAGTGAGTCGGGAGACAACACCGGGGAGCTGTTTTTT
CDR3: CAISESGDNTGELFF